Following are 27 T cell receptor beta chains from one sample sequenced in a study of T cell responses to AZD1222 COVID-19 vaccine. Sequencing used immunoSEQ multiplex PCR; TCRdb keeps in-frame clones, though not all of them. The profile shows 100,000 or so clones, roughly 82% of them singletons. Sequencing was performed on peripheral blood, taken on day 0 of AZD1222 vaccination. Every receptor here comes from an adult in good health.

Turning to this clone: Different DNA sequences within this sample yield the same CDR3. For the CDR3, the DNA is TGCGCCAGCAGCCTAGAAGAGACCCAGTACTTC. Translated, it gives CASSLEETQYF. V gene TRBV5-1 combines with J gene TRBJ2-5, with D unresolved. Germline lookup yields CDR1 SGHRS and CDR2 YFSETQ. Trimming took 4 bases from V and 3 from J, leaving 4 bases between them. The CDR3 spans 11 residues.

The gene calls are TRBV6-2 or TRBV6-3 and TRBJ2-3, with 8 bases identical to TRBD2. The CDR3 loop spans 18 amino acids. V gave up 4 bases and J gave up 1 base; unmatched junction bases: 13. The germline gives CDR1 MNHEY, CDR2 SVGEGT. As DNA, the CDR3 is TGTGCCAGCAGTTCCCGTTCGGGGGCGGGGGGCCGCACAGATACGCAGTATTTT. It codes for CASSSRSGAGGRTDTQYF.

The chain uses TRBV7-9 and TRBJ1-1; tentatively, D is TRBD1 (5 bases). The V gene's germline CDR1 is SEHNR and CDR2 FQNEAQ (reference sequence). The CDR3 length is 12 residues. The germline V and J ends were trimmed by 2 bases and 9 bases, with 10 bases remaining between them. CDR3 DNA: TGTGCCAGCAGCTTACCAGGGTTGAAAGCTTTCTTT. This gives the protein CASSLPGLKAFF.

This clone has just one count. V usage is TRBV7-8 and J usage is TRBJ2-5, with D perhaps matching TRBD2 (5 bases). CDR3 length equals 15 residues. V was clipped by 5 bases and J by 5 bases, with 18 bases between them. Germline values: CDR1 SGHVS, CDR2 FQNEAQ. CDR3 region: CASSTTGRGLETQYF. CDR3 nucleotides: TGTGCCAGCAGCACAACTGGACGGGGTCTGGAGACCCAGTACTTC.

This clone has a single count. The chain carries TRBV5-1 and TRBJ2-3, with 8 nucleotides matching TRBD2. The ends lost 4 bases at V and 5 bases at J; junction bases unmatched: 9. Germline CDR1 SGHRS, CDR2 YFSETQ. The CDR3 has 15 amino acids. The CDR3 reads CASSTVPGGQDTQYF. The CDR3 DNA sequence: TGCGCCAGCAGCACGGTTCCGGGGGGGCAAGATACGCAGTATTTT.

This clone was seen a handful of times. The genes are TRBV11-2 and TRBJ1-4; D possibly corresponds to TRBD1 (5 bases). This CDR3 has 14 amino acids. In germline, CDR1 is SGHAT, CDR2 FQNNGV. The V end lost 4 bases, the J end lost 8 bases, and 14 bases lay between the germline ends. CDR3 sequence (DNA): TGTGCCAGCAGCTGGGGGAAGGTGGGGGAAAAACTGTTTTTT. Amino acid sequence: CASSWGKVGEKLFF.

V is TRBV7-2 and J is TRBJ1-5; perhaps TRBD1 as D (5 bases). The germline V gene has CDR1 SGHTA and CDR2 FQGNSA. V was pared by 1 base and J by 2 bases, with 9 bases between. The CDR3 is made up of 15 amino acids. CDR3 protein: CASSLDAGRNQPQHF. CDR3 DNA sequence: TGTGCCAGCAGCTTAGACGCAGGGCGCAATCAGCCCCAGCATTTT.

CDR3 sequence: CASSLVLAGGPETQYF. For the CDR3, the DNA is TGTGCCAGCAGCTTGGTACTAGCGGGGGGGCCAGAGACCCAGTACTTC. The chain is built from TRBV5-6 and TRBJ2-5; 13 nucleotides align to TRBD2. The CDR3 is 16 amino acids. With 0 bases clipped from V and 4 bases from J, the junction kept 3 bases outside the gene matches. Germline values: CDR1 SGHDT, CDR2 YYEEEE.

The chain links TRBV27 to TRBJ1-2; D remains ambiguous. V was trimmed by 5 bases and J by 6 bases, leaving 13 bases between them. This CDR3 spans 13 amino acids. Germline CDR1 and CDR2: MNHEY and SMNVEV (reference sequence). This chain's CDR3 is CASSKWRDDGYTF. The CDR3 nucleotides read TGTGCCAGCAGTAAGTGGAGGGATGATGGCTACACCTTC.

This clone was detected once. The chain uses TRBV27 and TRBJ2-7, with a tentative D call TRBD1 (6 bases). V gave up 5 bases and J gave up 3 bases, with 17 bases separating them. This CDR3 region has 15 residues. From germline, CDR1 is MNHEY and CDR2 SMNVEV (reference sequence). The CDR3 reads CASSKSWTEHYEQYF. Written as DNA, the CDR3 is TGTGCCAGCAGTAAATCCTGGACAGAGCACTACGAGCAGTACTTC.

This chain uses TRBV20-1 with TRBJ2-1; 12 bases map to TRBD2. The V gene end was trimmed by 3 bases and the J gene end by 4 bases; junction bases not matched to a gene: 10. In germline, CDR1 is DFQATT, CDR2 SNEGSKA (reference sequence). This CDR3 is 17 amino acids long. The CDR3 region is CSASFILAGGNYNEQFF. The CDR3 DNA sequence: TGCAGTGCTAGTTTTATCCTAGCGGGGGGGAATTACAATGAGCAGTTCTTC.

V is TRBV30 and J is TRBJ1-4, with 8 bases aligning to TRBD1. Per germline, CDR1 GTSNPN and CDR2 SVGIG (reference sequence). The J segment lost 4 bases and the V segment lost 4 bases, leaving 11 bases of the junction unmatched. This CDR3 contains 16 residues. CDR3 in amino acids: CAWIPRATGDNEKLFF. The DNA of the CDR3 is TGTGCCTGGATTCCCCGGGCGACAGGGGATAATGAAAAACTGTTTTTT.

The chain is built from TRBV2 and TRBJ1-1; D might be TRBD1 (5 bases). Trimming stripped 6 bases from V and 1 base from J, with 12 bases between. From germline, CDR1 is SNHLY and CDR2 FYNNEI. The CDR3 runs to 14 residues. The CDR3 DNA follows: TGTGCCAGCAGCCAAGGGACGGGGAACACTGAAGCTTTCTTT. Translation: CASSQGTGNTEAFF.

In nucleotides, the CDR3 is TGTGCCACCAGCACGAAGGACAGGATTATTGGTGGCTACACCTTC. This codes for CATSTKDRIIGGYTF. The chain joins TRBV15 to TRBJ1-2, with TRBD1 matching over 7 bases. Unmatched junction bases numbered 12, after V lost 4 bases and J lost 7 bases. Germline CDR1 and CDR2: LNHNV and YYDKDF (reference sequence). The CDR3 spans 15 residues.

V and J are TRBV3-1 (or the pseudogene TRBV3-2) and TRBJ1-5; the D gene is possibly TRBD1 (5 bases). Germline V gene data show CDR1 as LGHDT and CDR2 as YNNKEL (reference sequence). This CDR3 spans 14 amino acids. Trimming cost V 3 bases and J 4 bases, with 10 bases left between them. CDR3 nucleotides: TGTGCCAGCAGCCACAGGGTTTGGAATCAGCCCCAGCATTTT. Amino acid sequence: CASSHRVWNQPQHF.

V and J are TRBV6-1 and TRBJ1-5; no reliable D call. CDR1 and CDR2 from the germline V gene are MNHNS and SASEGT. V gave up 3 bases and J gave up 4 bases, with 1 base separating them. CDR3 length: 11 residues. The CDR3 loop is CASSENQPQHF. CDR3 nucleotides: TGTGCCAGCAGTGAGAATCAGCCCCAGCATTTT.

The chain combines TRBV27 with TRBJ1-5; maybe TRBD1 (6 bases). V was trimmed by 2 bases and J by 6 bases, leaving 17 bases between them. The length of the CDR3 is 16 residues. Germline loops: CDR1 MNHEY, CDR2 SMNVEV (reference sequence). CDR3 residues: CASSLTFGGQSQPQHF. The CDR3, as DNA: TGTGCCAGCAGTTTAACGTTCGGGGGGCAGAGTCAGCCCCAGCATTTT.

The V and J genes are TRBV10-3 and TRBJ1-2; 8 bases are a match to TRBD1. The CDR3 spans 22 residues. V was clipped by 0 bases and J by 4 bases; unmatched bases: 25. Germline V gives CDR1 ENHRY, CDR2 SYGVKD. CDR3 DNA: TGTGCCATCAGTGAGTCGACGGTCCTCGAAAGACAGGGGAGGTCTAGTGCCTATGGCTACACCTTC. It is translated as CAISESTVLERQGRSSAYGYTF.

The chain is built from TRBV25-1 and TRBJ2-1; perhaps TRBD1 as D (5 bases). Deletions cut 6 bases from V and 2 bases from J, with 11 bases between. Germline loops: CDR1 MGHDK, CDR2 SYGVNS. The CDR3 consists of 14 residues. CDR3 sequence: CASRGWGAYNEQFF. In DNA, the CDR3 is TGTGCCAGCAGGGGTTGGGGCGCCTACAATGAGCAGTTCTTC. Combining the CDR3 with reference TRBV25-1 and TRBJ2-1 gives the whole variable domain EADIYQTPRYLVIGTGKKITLECSQTMGHDKMYWYQQDPGMELHLIHYSYGVNSTEKGDLSSESTVSRIRTEHFPLTLESARPSHTSQYLCASRGWGAYNEQFFGPGTRLTVL.

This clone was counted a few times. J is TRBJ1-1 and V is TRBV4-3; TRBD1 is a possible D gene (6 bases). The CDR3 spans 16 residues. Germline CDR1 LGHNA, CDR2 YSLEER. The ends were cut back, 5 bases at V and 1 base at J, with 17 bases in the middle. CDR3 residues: CASSLAGTTSNTEAFF. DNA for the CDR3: TGCGCCAGCAGCTTAGCCGGGACAACATCGAACACTGAAGCTTTCTTT.

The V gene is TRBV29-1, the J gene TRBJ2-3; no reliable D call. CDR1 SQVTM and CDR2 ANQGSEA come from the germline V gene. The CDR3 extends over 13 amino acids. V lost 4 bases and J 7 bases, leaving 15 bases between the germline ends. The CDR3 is CSVAPPGLNTQYF. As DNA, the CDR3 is TGCAGCGTTGCCCCCCCAGGCCTTAATACGCAGTATTTT.

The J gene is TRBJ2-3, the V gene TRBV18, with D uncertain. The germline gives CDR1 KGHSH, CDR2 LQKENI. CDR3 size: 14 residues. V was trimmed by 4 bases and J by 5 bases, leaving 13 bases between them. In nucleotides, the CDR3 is TGTGCCAGCTCACGAGACTGGCTCGGAGATACGCAGTATTTT. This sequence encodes CASSRDWLGDTQYF.

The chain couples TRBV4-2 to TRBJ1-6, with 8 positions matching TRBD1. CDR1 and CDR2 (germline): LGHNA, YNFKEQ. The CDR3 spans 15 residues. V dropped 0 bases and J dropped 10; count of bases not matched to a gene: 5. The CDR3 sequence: CASSQERQGMSPLHF. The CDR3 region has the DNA TGTGCCAGCAGCCAAGAGCGACAGGGGATGTCACCCCTCCACTTT.

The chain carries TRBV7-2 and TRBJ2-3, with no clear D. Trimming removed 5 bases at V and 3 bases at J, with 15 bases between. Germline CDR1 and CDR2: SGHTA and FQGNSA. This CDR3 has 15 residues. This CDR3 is CASSARVVRTDTQYF. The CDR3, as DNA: TGTGCCAGCAGCGCCCGCGTTGTCCGGACAGATACGCAGTATTTT.

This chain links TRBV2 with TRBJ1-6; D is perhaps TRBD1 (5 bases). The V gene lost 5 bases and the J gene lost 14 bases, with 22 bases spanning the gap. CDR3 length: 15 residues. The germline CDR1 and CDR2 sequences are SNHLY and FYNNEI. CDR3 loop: CASSKPRDGSPSLHF. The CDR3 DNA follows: TGTGCCAGCAGTAAACCCCGGGACGGCTCTCCGTCCCTCCACTTT. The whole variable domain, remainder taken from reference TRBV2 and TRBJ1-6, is EPEVTQTPSHQVTQMGQEVILRCVPISNHLYFYWYRQILGQKVEFLVSFYNNEISEKSEIFDDQFSVERPDGSNFTLKIRSTKLEDSAMYFCASSKPRDGSPSLHFGNGTRLTVT.

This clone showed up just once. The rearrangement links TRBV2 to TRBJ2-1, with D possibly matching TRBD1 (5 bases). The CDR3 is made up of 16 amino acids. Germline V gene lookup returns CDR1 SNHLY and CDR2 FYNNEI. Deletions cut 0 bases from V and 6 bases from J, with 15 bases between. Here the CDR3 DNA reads TGTGCCAGCAGTGAAGCTCGGCCACCAAGGGGCAATGAGCAGTTCTTC. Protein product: CASSEARPPRGNEQFF.

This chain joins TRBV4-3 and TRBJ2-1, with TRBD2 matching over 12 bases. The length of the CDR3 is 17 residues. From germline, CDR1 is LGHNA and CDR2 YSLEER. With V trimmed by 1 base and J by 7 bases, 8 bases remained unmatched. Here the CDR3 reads CASSQGGTSGGLNEQFF. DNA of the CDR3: TGCGCCAGCAGCCAAGGAGGAACTAGCGGGGGGTTAAATGAGCAGTTCTTC.